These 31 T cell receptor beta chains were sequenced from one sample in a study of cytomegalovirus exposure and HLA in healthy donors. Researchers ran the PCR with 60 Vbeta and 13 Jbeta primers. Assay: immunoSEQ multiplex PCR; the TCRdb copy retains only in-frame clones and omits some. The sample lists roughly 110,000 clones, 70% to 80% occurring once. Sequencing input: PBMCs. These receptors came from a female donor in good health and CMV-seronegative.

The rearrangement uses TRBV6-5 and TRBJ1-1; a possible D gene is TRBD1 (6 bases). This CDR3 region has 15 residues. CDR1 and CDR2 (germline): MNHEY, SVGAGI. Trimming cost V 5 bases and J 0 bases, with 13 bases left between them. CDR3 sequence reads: CASSRPGQLNTEAFF. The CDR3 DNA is TGTGCCAGCAGTCGACCGGGACAACTGAACACTGAAGCTTTCTTT.

This chain's CDR3 is CATSREGRGHYEQYF. In DNA, the CDR3 is TGTGCCACCAGCAGAGAAGGCAGAGGGCACTACGAGCAGTACTTC. The genes are TRBV15 and TRBJ2-7, with D possibly being TRBD2 (5 bases). The CDR3 loop spans 15 amino acids. Germline CDR1 is LNHNV and CDR2 is YYDKDF (reference sequence). V was cut by 0 bases and J by 3 bases, with 12 bases left in between. Combining the CDR3 with reference TRBV15 and TRBJ2-7 gives the whole variable domain DAMVIQNPRYQVTQFGKPVTLSCSQTLNHNVMYWYQQKSSQAPKLLFHYYDKDFNNEADTPDNFQSRRPNTSFCFLDIRSPGLGDTAMYLCATSREGRGHYEQYFGPGTRLTVT.

CDR3: CASTEIQGRGYTF. The CDR3 DNA sequence: TGTGCCAGTACCGAAATACAGGGTCGGGGCTACACCTTC. The rearrangement joins TRBV19 to TRBJ1-2; tentative D call: TRBD1 (6 bases). Looked up from germline, CDR1 is LNHDA and CDR2 is SQIVND (reference sequence). The CDR3 totals 13 residues. V shed 7 bases and J shed 8 bases, with 17 bases lying between them. Filled out from reference TRBV19 and TRBJ1-2, the complete variable domain reads DGGITQSPKYLFRKEGQNVTLSCEQNLNHDAMYWYRQDPGQGLRLIYYSQIVNDFQKGDIAEGYSVSREKKESFPLTVTSAQKNPTAFYLCASTEIQGRGYTFGSGTRLTVV.

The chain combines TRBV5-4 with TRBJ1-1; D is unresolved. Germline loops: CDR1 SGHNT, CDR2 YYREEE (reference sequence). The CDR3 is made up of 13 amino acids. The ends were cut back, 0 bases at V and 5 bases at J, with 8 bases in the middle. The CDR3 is CASSLEQVTEAFF. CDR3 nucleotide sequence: TGTGCCAGCAGCTTGGAGCAGGTTACTGAAGCTTTCTTT. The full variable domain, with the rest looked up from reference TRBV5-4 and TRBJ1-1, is ETGVTQSPTHLIKTRGQQVTLRCSSQSGHNTVSWYQQALGQGPQFIFQYYREEENGRGNFPPRFSGLQFPNYSSELNVNALELDDSALYLCASSLEQVTEAFFGQGTRLTVV.

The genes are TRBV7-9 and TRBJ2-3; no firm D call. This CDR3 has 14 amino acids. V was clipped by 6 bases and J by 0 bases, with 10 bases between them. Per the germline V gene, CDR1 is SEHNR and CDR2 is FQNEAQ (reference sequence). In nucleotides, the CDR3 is TGTGCCAGCAGTTTACGCGGTAGCACAGATACGCAGTATTTT. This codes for CASSLRGSTDTQYF.

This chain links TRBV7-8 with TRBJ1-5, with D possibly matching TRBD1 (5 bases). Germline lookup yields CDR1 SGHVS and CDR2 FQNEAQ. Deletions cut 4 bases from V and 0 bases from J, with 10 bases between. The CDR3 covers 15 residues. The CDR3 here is CASSSTVLSNQPQHF. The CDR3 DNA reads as TGTGCCAGCAGCTCGACAGTCCTTAGCAATCAGCCCCAGCATTTT.

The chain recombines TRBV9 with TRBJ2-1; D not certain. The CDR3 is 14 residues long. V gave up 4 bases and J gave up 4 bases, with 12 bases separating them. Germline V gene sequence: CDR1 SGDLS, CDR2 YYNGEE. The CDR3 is CASSPPTGYNEQFF. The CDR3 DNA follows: TGTGCCAGCAGCCCCCCCACGGGTTACAATGAGCAGTTCTTC.

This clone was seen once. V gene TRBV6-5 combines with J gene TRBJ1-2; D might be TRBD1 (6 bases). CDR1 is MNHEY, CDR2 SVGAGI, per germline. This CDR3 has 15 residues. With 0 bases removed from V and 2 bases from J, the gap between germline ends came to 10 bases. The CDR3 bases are TGTGCCAGCAGTTACTCGCCGGGACACAACTATGGCTACACCTTC. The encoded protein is CASSYSPGHNYGYTF.

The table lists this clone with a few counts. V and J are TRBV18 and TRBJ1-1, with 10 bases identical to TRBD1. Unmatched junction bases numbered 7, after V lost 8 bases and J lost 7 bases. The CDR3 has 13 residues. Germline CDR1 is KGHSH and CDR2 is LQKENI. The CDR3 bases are TGTGCCAGCGGGGGACAGGGGAGGGATGAAGCTTTCTTT. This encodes CASGGQGRDEAFF.

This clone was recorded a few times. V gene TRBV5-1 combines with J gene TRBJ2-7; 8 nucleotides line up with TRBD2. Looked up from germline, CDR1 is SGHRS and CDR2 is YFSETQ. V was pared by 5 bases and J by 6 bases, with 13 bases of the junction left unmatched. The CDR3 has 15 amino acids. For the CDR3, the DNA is TGCGCCAGCAGACCCGGGACTAGGGGATCGTCCGAGCAGTACTTC. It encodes CASRPGTRGSSEQYF. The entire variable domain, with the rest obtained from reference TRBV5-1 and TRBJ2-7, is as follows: KAGVTQTPRYLIKTRGQQVTLSCSPISGHRSVSWYQQTPGQGLQFLFEYFSETQRNKGNFPGRFSGRQFSNSRSEMNVSTLELGDSALYLCASRPGTRGSSEQYFGPGTRLTVT.

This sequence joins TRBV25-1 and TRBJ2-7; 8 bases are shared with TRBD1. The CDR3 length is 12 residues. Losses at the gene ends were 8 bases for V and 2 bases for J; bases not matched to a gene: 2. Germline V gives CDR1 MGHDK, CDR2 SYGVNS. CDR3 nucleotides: TGTGCCAGCGGACAGGGTCCCTACGAGCAGTACTTC. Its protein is CASGQGPYEQYF.

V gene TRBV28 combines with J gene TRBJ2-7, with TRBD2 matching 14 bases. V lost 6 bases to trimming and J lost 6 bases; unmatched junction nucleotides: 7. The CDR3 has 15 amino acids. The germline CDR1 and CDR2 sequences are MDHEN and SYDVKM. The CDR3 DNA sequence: TGTGCCAGCAGCTCGGGACTAGCGGGAGTATCCGAGCAGTACTTC. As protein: CASSSGLAGVSEQYF.

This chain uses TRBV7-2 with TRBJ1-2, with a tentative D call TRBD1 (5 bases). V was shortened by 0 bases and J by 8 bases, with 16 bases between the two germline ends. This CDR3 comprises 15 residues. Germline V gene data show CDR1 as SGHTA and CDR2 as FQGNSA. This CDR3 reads CASSLARTVGGGYTF. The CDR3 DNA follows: TGTGCCAGCAGCTTAGCGAGAACGGTTGGGGGGGGCTACACCTTC.

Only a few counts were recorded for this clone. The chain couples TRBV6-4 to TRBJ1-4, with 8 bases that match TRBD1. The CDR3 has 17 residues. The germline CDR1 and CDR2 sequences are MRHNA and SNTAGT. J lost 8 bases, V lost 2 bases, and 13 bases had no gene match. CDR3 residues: CASSDPRYGTGDEKLFF. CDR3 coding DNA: TGTGCCAGCAGTGACCCCAGGTACGGGACAGGAGACGAAAAACTGTTTTTT.

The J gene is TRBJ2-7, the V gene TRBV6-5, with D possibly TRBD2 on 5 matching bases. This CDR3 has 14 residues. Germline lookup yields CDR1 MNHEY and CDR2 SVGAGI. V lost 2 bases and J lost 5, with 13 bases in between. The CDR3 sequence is CASSYGVGSHEQYF. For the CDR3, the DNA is TGTGCCAGCAGTTACGGGGTAGGGAGCCACGAGCAGTACTTC.

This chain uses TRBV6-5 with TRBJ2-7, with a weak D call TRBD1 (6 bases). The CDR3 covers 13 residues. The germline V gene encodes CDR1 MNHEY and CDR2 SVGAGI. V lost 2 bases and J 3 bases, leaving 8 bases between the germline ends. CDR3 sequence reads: CASSYGTFYEQYF. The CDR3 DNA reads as TGTGCCAGCAGTTACGGGACATTCTACGAGCAGTACTTC.

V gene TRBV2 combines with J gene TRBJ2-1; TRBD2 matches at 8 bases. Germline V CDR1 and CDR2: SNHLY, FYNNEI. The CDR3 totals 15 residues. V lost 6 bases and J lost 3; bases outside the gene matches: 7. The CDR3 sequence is CASRSGLGGYNEQFF. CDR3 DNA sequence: TGTGCCAGCAGGTCGGGACTAGGAGGCTACAATGAGCAGTTCTTC.

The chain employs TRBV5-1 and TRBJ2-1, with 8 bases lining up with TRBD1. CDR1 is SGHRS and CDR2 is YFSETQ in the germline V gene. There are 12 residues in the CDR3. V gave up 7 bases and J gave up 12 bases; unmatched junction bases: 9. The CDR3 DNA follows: TGCGCCAGCGTGATGACAGGGGTTGGGCAGTTCTTC. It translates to CASVMTGVGQFF.

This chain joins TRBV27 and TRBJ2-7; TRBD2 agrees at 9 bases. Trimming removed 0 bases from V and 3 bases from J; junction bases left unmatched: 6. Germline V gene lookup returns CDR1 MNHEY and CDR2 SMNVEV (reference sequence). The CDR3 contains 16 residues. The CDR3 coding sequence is TGTGCCAGCAGTTTATCGAGTCTAGCGGGAATCTACGAGCAGTACTTC. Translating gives CASSLSSLAGIYEQYF.

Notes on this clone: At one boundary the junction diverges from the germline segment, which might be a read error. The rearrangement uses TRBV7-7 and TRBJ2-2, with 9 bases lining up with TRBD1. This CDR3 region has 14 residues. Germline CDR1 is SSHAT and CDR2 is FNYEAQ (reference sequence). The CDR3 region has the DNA TGTGCTAGCAGTTGGGACAGGGAGACCGGGGAGCTGTTTTTT. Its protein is CASSWDRETGELFF.

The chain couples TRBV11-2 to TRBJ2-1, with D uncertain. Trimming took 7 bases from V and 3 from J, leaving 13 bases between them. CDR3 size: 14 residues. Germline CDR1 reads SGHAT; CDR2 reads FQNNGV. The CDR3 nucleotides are TGTGCCAGCAAATCAATGCAGGACTACAATGAGCAGTTCTTC. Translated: CASKSMQDYNEQFF.

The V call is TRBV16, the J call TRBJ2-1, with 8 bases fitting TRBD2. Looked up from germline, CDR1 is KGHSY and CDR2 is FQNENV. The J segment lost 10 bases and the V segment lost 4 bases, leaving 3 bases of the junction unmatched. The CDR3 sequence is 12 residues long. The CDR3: CASSPRGREQFF. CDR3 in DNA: TGTGCCAGCAGCCCCCGCGGGAGGGAGCAGTTCTTC.

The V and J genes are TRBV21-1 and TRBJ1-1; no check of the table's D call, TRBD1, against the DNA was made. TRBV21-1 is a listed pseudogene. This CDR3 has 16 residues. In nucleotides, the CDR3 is TGTGCCAGCCGGCCCATGGGGGACATAATGAACACTGAAGCTTTCTTT. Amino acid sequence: CASRPMGDIMNTEAFF.

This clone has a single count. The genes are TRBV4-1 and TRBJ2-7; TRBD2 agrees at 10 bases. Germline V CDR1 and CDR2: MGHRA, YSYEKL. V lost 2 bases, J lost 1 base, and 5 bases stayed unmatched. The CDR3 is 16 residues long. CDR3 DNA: TGCGCCAGCAGCCAAATCCCACTAGCGGGGTCCTACGAGCAGTACTTC. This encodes CASSQIPLAGSYEQYF.

CDR3 in DNA: TGTGCCAGTTCGTTTAGCGGGAGGGCCGGAGAGCAGTTCTTC. Translated, it gives CASSFSGRAGEQFF. The chain links TRBV19 to TRBJ2-1, with TRBD2 identical over 11 bases. Losses at the gene ends were 8 bases for V and 10 bases for J; bases not matched to a gene: 10. The CDR3 is made up of 14 amino acids. In germline, CDR1 is LNHDA, CDR2 SQIVND (reference sequence).

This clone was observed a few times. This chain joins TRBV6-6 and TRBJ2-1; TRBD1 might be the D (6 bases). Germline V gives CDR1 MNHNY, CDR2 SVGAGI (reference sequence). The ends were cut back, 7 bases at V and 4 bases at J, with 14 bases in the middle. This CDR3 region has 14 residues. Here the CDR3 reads CASTDQGPYNEQFF. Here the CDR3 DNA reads TGTGCCAGCACCGACCAGGGGCCGTACAATGAGCAGTTCTTC.

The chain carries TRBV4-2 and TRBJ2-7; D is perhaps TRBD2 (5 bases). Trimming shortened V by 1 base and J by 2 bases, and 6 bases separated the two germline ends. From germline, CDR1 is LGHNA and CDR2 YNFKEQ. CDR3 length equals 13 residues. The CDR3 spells CASSQAGTYEQYF. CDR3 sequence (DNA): TGTGCCAGCAGCCAAGCCGGGACCTACGAGCAGTACTTC.

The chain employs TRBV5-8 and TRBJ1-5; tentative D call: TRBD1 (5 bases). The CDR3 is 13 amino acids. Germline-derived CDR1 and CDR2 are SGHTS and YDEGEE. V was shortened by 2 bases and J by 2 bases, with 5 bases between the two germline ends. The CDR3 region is CASSFRGNQPQHF. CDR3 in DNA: TGTGCCAGCAGCTTCAGGGGCAATCAGCCCCAGCATTTT.

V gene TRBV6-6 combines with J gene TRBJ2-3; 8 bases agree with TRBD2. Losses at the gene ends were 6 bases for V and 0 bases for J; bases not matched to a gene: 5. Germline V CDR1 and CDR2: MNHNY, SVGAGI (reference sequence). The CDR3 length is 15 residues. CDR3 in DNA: TGTGCCAGCAGAAATAGCGGGGCCAGCACAGATACGCAGTATTTT. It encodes CASRNSGASTDTQYF.

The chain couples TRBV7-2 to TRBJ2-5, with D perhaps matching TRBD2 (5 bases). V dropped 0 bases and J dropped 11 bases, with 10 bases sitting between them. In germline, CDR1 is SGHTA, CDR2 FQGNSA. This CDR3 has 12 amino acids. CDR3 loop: CASSLASREQYF. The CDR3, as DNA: TGTGCCAGCAGCTTAGCTTCGAGGGAGCAGTACTTC.

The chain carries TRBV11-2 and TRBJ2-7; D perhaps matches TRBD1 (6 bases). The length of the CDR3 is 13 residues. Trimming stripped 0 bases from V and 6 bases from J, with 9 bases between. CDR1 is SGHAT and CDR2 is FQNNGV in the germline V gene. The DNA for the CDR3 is TGTGCCAGCAGCTTAGAGCGAGGGGGCGAGCAGTACTTC. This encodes CASSLERGGEQYF.